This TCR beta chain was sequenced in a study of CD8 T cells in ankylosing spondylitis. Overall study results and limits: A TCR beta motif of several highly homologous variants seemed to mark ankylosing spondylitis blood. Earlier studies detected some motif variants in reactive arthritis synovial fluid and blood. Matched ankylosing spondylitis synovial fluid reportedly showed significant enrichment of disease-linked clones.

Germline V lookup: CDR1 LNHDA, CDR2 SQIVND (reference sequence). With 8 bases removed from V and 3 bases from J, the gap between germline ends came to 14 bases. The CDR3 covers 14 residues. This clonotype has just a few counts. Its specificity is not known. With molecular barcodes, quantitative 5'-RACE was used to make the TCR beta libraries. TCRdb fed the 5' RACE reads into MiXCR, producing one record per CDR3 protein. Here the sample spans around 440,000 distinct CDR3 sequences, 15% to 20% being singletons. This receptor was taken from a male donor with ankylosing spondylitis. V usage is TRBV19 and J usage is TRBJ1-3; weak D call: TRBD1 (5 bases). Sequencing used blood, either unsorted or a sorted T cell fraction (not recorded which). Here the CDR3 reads CASGGGARGNTIYF. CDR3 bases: TGTGCCAGTGGGGGAGGAGCGCGTGGAAACACCATATATTTT.